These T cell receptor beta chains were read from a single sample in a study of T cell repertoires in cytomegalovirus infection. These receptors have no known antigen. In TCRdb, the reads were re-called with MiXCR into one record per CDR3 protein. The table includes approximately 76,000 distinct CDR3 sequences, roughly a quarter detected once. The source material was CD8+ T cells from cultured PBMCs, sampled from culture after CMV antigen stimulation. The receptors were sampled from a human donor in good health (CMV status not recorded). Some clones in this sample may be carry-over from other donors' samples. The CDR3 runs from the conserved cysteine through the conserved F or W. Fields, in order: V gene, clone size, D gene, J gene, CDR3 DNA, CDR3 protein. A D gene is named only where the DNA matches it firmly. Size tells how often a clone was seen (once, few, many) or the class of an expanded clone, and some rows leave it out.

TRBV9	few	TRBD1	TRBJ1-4	TGTGCCAGCAGCAGTGGACAGGGGGGCTCCTTTGCAACTAATGAAAAACTGTTTTTT	CASSSGQGGSFATNEKLFF
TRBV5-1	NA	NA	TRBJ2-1	TGCGCCAGCAGCTTGGCCTTGGAGTCCTACAATGAGCAGTTCTTC	CASSLALESYNEQFF
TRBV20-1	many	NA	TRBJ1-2	TGCAGTGCTAGAGATCTAGGCAGGGAAGGAGGCTACACCTTC	CSARDLGREGGYTF
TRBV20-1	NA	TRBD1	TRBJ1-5	TGCAGTGCTTCATCAGGGGGGAATCAGCCCCAGCATTTT	CSASSGGNQPQHF
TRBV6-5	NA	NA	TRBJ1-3	TGTGCCAGCAGTCTACAGGGATACTCTGGAAACACCATATATTTT	CASSLQGYSGNTIYF
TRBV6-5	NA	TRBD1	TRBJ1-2	TGTGCCAGCAATACTAACTCCGGGACAGGAGACAACTATGGCTACACCTTC	CASNTNSGTGDNYGYTF
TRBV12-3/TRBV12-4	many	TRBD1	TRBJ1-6	TGTGCCAGCAGTTTTTGGACAGGGAATAATTCACCCCTCCACTTT	CASSFWTGNNSPLHF
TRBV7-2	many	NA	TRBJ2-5	TGTGCCAGCAGCCCAGGACAGATAGGGCGAGAGACCCAGTACTTC	CASSPGQIGRETQYF
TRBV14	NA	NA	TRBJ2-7	TGTGCCAGCAGCCGGGGAATGCCGCCGTGGGAGCAGTACTTC	CASSRGMPPWEQYF
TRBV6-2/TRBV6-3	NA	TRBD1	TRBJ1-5	TGTGCCAGCAGTTATGACAGGGGGCGGAGTGGAAATCAGCCCCAGCATTTT	CASSYDRGRSGNQPQHF
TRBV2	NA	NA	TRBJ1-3	TGTGCCACCGAGGACAGCTCTGGAAACACCATATATTTT	CATEDSSGNTIYF
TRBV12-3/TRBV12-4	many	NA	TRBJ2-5	TGTGCCAGCAGTTTAGCAGATAAAGGGGGCGCGGGATGGGAGACCCAGTACTTC	CASSLADKGGAGWETQYF
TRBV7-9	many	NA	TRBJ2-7	TGTGCCAGCAGCTTAGATACGGAGGCCTACGAGCAGTACTTC	CASSLDTEAYEQYF
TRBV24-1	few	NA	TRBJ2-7	TGTGCCACCAGTGATTCTACGGAGTCTTCCTACGAGCAGTACTTC	CATSDSTESSYEQYF
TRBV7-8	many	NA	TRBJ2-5	TGTGCCAGCAGGCCACAGATACAAGAGACCCAGTACTTC	CASRPQIQETQYF
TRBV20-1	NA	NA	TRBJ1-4	TGCAGTGCTAGCCGGGGTGAGGGGCTGGGTGAAAAACTGTTTTTT	CSASRGEGLGEKLFF
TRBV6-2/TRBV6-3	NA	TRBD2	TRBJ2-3	TGTGCCAGCAGTTACGGGACTAGCGGGGCCACAGATACGCAGTATTTT	CASSYGTSGATDTQYF
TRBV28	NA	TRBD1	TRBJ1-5	TGTGCCAGCAGTTTATGGAGTGGGATAGGGGGCGGCAATCAGCCCCAGCATTTT	CASSLWSGIGGGNQPQHF
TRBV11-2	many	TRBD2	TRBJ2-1	TGTGCCAGCAGCTTAGCGGGCGGGAGCTCCTACAATGAGCAGTTCTTC	CASSLAGGSSYNEQFF
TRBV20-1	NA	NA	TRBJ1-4	TGCAGTGCTAGAGATCTTGAAGGCCTACTTGCAACTAATGAAAAACTGTTTTTT	CSARDLEGLLATNEKLFF
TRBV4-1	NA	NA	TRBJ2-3	TGCGCCAGCAGCCAAGACCCGTGGGAAGACACAGATACGCAGTATTTT	CASSQDPWEDTDTQYF
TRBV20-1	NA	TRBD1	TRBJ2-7	TGCAGTGCTAGAGATTGGGACCTGGACCGGACAGGGGTTGGCGAGCAGTACTTC	CSARDWDLDRTGVGEQYF
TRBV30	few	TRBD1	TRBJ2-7	TGTGCCTGGAGTACGGGACAGGTTTTTACCGAGCAGTACTTC	CAWSTGQVFTEQYF
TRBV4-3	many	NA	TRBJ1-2	TGCGCCAGCAGCCCCGCGCCGCAGGGCAATAACTATGGCTACACCTTC	CASSPAPQGNNYGYTF
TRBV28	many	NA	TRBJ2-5	TGTGCCAGCACCTCCGTGGCAGGGGAGACCCAGTACTTC	CASTSVAGETQYF
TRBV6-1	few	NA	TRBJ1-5	TGTGCCAGCTCGGGACAATTTGAAAATCAGCCCCAGCATTTT	CASSGQFENQPQHF
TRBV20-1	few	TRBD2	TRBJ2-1	TGCAGTGCTAGGGGAGTAGCGGGGTCCTACAATGAGCAGTTCTTC	CSARGVAGSYNEQFF
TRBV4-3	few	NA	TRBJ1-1	TGCGCCAGCAGCCAAGGACGGGGCTCAGGGGCTGAAGCTTTCTTT	CASSQGRGSGAEAFF
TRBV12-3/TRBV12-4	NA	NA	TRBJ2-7	TGTGCCAGCAGATTGGGTGTATTCGAGCAGTACTTC	CASRLGVFEQYF
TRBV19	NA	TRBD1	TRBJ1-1	TGTGCCAGTAGATCCCGGGACAGGGCGGTGGTGAACACTGAAGCTTTCTTT	CASRSRDRAVVNTEAFF
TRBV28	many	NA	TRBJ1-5	TGTGCCTCGGGGGGATATAGCAATCAGCCCCAGCATTTT	CASGGYSNQPQHF
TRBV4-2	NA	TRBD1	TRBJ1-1	TGTGCCAGCAGCCTGTTTTCGACAGGGGACACTGAAGCTTTCTTT	CASSLFSTGDTEAFF